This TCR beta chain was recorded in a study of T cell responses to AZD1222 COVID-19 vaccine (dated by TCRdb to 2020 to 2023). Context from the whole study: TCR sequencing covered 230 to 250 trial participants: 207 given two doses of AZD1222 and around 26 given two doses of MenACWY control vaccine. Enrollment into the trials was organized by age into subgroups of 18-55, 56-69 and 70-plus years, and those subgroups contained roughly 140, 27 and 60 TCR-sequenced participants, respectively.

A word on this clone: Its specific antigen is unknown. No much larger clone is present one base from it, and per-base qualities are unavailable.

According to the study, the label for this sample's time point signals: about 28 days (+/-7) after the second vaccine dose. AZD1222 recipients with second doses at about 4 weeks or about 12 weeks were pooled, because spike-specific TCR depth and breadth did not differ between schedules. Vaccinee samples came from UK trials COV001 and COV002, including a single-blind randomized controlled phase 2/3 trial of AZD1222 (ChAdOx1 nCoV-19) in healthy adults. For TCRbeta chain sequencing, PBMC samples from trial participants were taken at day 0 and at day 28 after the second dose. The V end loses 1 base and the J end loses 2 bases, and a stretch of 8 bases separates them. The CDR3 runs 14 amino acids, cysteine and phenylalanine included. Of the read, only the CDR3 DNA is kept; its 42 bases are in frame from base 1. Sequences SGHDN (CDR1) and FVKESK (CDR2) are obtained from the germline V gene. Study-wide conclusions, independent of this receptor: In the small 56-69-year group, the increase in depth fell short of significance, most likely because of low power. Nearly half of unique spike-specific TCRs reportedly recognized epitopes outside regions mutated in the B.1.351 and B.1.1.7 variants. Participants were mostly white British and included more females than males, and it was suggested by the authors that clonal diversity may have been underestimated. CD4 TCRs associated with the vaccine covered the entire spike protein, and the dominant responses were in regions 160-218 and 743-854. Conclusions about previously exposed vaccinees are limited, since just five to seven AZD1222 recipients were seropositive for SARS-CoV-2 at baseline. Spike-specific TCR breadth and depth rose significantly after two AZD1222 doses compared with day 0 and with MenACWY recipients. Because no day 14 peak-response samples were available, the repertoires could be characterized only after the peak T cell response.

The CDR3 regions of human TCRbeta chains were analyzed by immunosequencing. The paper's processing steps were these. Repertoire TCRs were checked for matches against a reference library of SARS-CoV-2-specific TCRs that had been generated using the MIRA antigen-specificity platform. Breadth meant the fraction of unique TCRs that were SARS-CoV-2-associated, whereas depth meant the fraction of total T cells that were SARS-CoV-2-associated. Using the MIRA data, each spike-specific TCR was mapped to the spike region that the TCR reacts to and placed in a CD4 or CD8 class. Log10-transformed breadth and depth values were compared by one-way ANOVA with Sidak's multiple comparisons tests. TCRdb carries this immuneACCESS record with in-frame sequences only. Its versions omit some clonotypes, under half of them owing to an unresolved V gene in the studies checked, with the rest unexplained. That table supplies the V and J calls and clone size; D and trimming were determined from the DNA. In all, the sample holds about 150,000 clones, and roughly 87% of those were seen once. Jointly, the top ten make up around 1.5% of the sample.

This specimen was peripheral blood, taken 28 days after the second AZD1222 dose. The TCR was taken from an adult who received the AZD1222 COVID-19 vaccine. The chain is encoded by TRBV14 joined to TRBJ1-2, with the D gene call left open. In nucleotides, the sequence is TGTGCCAGCAGCCAAGTTCCAGAGAACTATGGCTACACCTTC. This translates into CASSQVPENYGYTF.